This TCR beta chain was sequenced in a study of CD8+CD57+ T cells in acquired aplastic anemia. Study-level background: An average of roughly 2.9 ug of DNA was obtained from sorted CD4+ and CD8+ cells.

All patients picked for sequencing had shown, by flow cytometry, an expansion of CD8+CD57+ cells. The enrolled patients all had severe acquired aplastic anemia. General study points: There were over 25 CD8+ CDR3 sequences that occurred in both patients and controls.

This clonotype has just a few counts. The antigen is unknown. Using genomic DNA as the template, TCR beta VDJ and CDR3 profiling was carried out. TCRdb called the reads again in MiXCR, with one record for every CDR3 protein. The sample lists around 200,000 distinct CDR3 sequences; approximately 50% were seen once. This TCR was sampled from a human donor with aplastic anemia. The sample was sorted CD4+, CD8+, or CD8+CD57+ T cells (not recorded which) from PBMCs.

The DNA of the CDR3 is TGTGCCAGCAGCTTTCTAGGCACCGGGGAGCTGTTTTTT. Protein: CASSFLGTGELFF. The J gene is TRBJ2-2, the V gene TRBV3-1; D call uncertain. The CDR3 is 13 residues long. CDR1 and CDR2 from the germline V gene are LGHDT and YNNKEL (reference sequence). Trimming took off 5 bases at V and 4 bases at J, with 8 bases between the two ends.